The 18 T cell receptor beta chains given below trace back to one sample, sequenced in a study of shared clonotypes between healthy human individuals. Profiling relied on immunoSEQ multiplex PCR, and the TCRdb table lists in-frame clones only, not all of them. The table includes about 1 million clones, about 77% detected once. Sequenced: memory CD4+ T cells sorted from blood. Subset described: CD45RA-negative fraction. The receptor set was obtained from a man aged 18 to 30 in good health.

The J gene is TRBJ1-3, the V gene TRBV6-5, with 7 positions matching TRBD1. The ends lost 8 bases at V and 1 base at J; junction bases unmatched: 8. The length of the CDR3 is 15 residues. Germline lookup yields CDR1 MNHEY and CDR2 SVGAGI. The CDR3 reads CASRTDRESGNTIYF. CDR3 in DNA: TGTGCCAGCCGTACCGACAGGGAATCTGGAAACACCATATATTTT.

The chain has TRBV30 and TRBJ2-7; 8 nucleotides match TRBD2. Per the germline V gene, CDR1 is GTSNPN and CDR2 is SVGIG (reference sequence). V was clipped by 2 bases and J by 2 bases; unmatched bases: 5. The CDR3 is 14 amino acids. The CDR3 region is CAWSSERGPYEQYF. The CDR3 DNA follows: TGTGCCTGGAGTAGCGAGCGGGGGCCCTACGAGCAGTACTTC. Full variable domain (remainder filled in from reference TRBV30 and TRBJ2-7): SQTIHQWPATLVQPVGSPLSLECTVEGTSNPNLYWYRQAAGRGLQLLFYSVGIGQISSEVPQNLSASRPQDRQFILSSKKLLLSDSGFYLCAWSSERGPYEQYFGPGTRLTVT.

This clone came up once. A much bigger clone sits one base away, suggesting this may be a read error. In the same sample, other DNA sequences code for this CDR3. V gene TRBV14 combines with J gene TRBJ2-7; D gene unclear. V was trimmed by 1 base and J by 3 bases, leaving 4 bases between them. The CDR3 sequence is 12 residues long. Germline values: CDR1 SGHDN, CDR2 FVKESK. This chain's CDR3 is CASSQAGYEQYF. CDR3 coding DNA: TGTGCCAGCAGCCAAGCCGGCTACGAGCAGTACTTC.

The gene calls are TRBV7-9 and TRBJ1-1, with a tentative D call TRBD1 (5 bases). Germline V gene lookup returns CDR1 SEHNR and CDR2 FQNEAQ (reference sequence). Trimming pared 0 bases from V and 4 bases from J, leaving 9 bases between. The CDR3 sequence is 14 residues long. CDR3 bases: TGTGCCAGCAGCTTAGCGGGGGTTGGCACTGAAGCTTTCTTT. As protein: CASSLAGVGTEAFF. Full variable domain (remainder filled in from reference TRBV7-9 and TRBJ1-1): DTGVSQNPRHKITKRGQNVTFRCDPISEHNRLYWYRQTLGQGPEFLTYFQNEAQLEKSRLLSDRFSAERPKGSFSTLEIQRTEQGDSAMYLCASSLAGVGTEAFFGQGTRLTVV.

The chain couples TRBV27 to TRBJ1-1; D call uncertain. The CDR3 is 12 amino acids. CDR1 and CDR2 (germline): MNHEY, SMNVEV (reference sequence). V was pared by 3 bases and J by 8 bases, with 10 bases between. The CDR3 DNA follows: TGTGCCAGCAGTTTTGGCGTCGGCGAAGCTTTCTTT. Residues: CASSFGVGEAFF.

The genes are TRBV4-3 and TRBJ1-5, with a tentative D call TRBD1 (6 bases). CDR3 length: 13 residues. V was clipped by 0 bases and J by 8 bases, with 8 bases between them. Per the germline V gene, CDR1 is LGHNA and CDR2 is YSLEER. The CDR3 protein is CASSQDRDKPQHF. The CDR3 bases are TGCGCCAGCAGCCAAGACAGGGACAAGCCCCAGCATTTT.

This clone has at least ten counts. This chain uses TRBV6-6 with TRBJ1-3; 7 bases map to TRBD1. Germline CDR1 reads MNHNY; CDR2 reads SVGAGI (reference sequence). The CDR3 contains 11 residues. With V trimmed by 7 bases and J by 9 bases, 3 bases remained unmatched. The DNA for the CDR3 is TGTGCCAGCACGTCAGGGGGCACCATATATTTT. It encodes CASTSGGTIYF.

V and J are TRBV27 and TRBJ1-1; D gene ambiguous. CDR3 size: 14 residues. Trimming took off 3 bases at V and 1 base at J, with 9 bases between the two ends. Germline CDR1 MNHEY, CDR2 SMNVEV (reference sequence). CDR3 sequence reads: CASSFGVSNTEAFF. The CDR3 DNA follows: TGTGCCAGCAGTTTTGGGGTTTCGAACACTGAAGCTTTCTTT.

The genes are TRBV6-5 and TRBJ2-5, with D perhaps TRBD1 (6 bases). The germline CDR1 and CDR2 sequences are MNHEY and SVGAGI. The CDR3 runs 15 residues. V lost 2 bases and J 4 bases, leaving 14 bases between the germline ends. The CDR3, as DNA: TGTGCCAGCAGTTACACACCGGGCAGGGGAGAGACCCAGTACTTC. Protein product: CASSYTPGRGETQYF.

V gene TRBV29-1 combines with J gene TRBJ2-5, with a tentative D call TRBD2 (6 bases). Germline V gene sequence: CDR1 SQVTM, CDR2 ANQGSEA. V lost 7 bases and J lost 5, with 14 bases in between. The CDR3 has 12 amino acids. The CDR3 coding sequence is TGCAGCGCACAGGAGGGGTTGGAGACCCAGTACTTC. Protein sequence: CSAQEGLETQYF.

The chain joins TRBV2 to TRBJ1-5; 12 bases match TRBD1. V dropped 4 bases and J dropped 2; count of bases not matched to a gene: 6. Germline V gene sequence: CDR1 SNHLY, CDR2 FYNNEI. The CDR3 runs 17 residues. CDR3 nucleotide sequence: TGTGCCAGCAGTGTGGGGACAGGGGGCGTTGGCAATCAGCCCCAGCATTTT. Its protein product is CASSVGTGGVGNQPQHF.

The chain carries TRBV5-1 and TRBJ2-2, with D unresolved. Trimming removed 5 bases at V and 11 bases at J, with 16 bases between. CDR1 and CDR2 from the germline V gene are SGHRS and YFSETQ. The CDR3 is 13 amino acids. The CDR3 here is CASRGFSLGELFF. CDR3 nucleotide sequence: TGCGCCAGCAGAGGGTTCAGTCTAGGAGAGCTGTTTTTT.

This chain uses TRBV11-2 with TRBJ2-5; 11 nucleotides align to TRBD2. The CDR3 sequence is 16 residues long. The V gene end was trimmed by 5 bases and the J gene end by 5 bases; junction bases not matched to a gene: 10. Germline V gene data show CDR1 as SGHAT and CDR2 as FQNNGV. The CDR3 DNA sequence: TGTGCCAGCAGCCCAAACTTAGCGGGGGGGGTGGAGACCCAGTACTTC. Its translation is CASSPNLAGGVETQYF.

This clone was observed a handful of times. The J gene is TRBJ1-6, the V gene TRBV11-2, with D unclear. Trimming pared 2 bases from V and 3 bases from J, leaving 11 bases between. This CDR3 comprises 16 residues. Per the germline V gene, CDR1 is SGHAT and CDR2 is FQNNGV. This CDR3 is CASSLYLDGYNSPLHF. The CDR3 DNA is TGTGCCAGCAGCTTATATCTGGACGGCTATAATTCACCCCTCCACTTT.

This chain joins TRBV30 and TRBJ1-6, with a possible D match to TRBD1 (5 bases). The germline V and J ends were trimmed by 4 bases and 5 bases, with 12 bases remaining between them. The CDR3 covers 14 residues. Germline V gives CDR1 GTSNPN, CDR2 SVGIG (reference sequence). The CDR3 DNA follows: TGTGCCTGGATTGGGGACGGTGATAATTCACCCCTCCACTTT. Its translation is CAWIGDGDNSPLHF. The full variable domain, rest sourced from reference TRBV30 and TRBJ1-6, is SQTIHQWPATLVQPVGSPLSLECTVEGTSNPNLYWYRQAAGRGLQLLFYSVGIGQISSEVPQNLSASRPQDRQFILSSKKLLLSDSGFYLCAWIGDGDNSPLHFGNGTRLTVT.

This chain joins TRBV7-2 and TRBJ2-3; 7 bases are shared with TRBD2. This CDR3 region has 16 residues. Germline lookup yields CDR1 SGHTA and CDR2 FQGNSA. Trimming at V came to 5 bases and at J to 0 bases, leaving 8 bases not matched to a gene. CDR3 DNA sequence: TGTGCCAGCAGCACCGGGGTACTAGCGAGCACAGATACGCAGTATTTT. Encoded protein: CASSTGVLASTDTQYF.

This clone came up a few times. This chain connects TRBV6-6 to TRBJ1-2; possible D gene TRBD1, 5 bases. CDR1 is MNHNY and CDR2 is SVGAGI in the germline V gene (reference sequence). Trimming removed 6 bases at V and 5 bases at J, with 13 bases between. The length of the CDR3 is 13 residues. CDR3 in DNA: TGTGCCAGCAGCCTAGACGACAGTTATGGCTACACCTTC. Amino acid sequence: CASSLDDSYGYTF.

This chain links TRBV5-1 with TRBJ1-5, with 7 bases matching TRBD1. The CDR3 is made up of 15 amino acids. Unmatched junction bases numbered 7, after V lost 0 bases and J lost 7 bases. CDR1 is SGHRS, CDR2 YFSETQ, per germline. The CDR3 spells CASSLDGQEWQPQHF. Written as DNA, the CDR3 is TGCGCCAGCAGCTTGGATGGACAGGAATGGCAGCCCCAGCATTTT.